The 27 T cell receptor beta chains presented below share a single source sample, sequenced in a study of CD8 T cells in ankylosing spondylitis. TCRdb used MiXCR to reprocess the 5' RACE reads, holding one entry per CDR3 protein. Of about 130,000 distinct CDR3 sequences listed, more than 5.5% are singletons. Sequenced material: blood, either unsorted or a sorted T cell fraction (not recorded which). The receptors here all came from a female donor with ankylosing spondylitis or in good health (not recorded which).

This clonotype was seen many times. The CDR3 sequence: CASSPFAGSTDTQYF. The CDR3 DNA follows: TGTGCCAGCAGCCCCTTCGCCGGGAGCACAGATACGCAGTATTTT. The rearrangement joins TRBV3-1 to TRBJ2-3; D unclear. The CDR3 covers 15 residues. Germline values: CDR1 LGHDT, CDR2 YNNKEL (reference sequence). Between the trimmed V and J ends, which lost 4 bases and 0 bases, there was a span of 11 bases.

This clonotype was recorded at least ten times. The V call is TRBV27, the J call TRBJ2-7; D unresolved. The CDR3 is 15 amino acids. V lost 0 bases to trimming and J lost 3 bases, with 12 bases between them. Looked up from germline, CDR1 is MNHEY and CDR2 is SMNVEV (reference sequence). The CDR3 DNA reads as TGTGCCAGCAGTTTATCTTCGGAGAAAGGCTACGAGCAGTACTTC. It is translated as CASSLSSEKGYEQYF.

Many counts were recorded for this clonotype. This rearrangement joins TRBV12-3 or TRBV12-4 to TRBJ2-2; TRBD2 is a possible D gene (5 bases). V shed 3 bases and J shed 7 bases, with 12 bases lying between them. The CDR3 is 14 amino acids. CDR3 sequence (DNA): TGTGCCAGCAGTTTCATGACCCGGGGCGGGGAGCTGTTTTTT. Its protein is CASSFMTRGGELFF.

This clonotype was detected ten times or more. The chain carries TRBV30 and TRBJ2-1; D is unclear. This CDR3 is 13 amino acids long. CDR1 is GTSNPN, CDR2 SVGIG, per germline (reference sequence). With 0 bases removed from V and 4 bases from J, the gap between germline ends came to 7 bases. CDR3 nucleotide sequence: TGTGCCTGGAGTGTAGGCGGATACAATGAGCAGTTCTTC. Protein product: CAWSVGGYNEQFF.

This clonotype was recorded a few times. The rearrangement joins TRBV11-1 to TRBJ2-1; the match to TRBD2 covers 12 bases. Germline V gives CDR1 SGHAT, CDR2 FQDESV (reference sequence). The CDR3 has 16 amino acids. V was pared by 5 bases and J by 0 bases, with 2 bases of the junction left unmatched. This CDR3 is CASSASGGASYNEQFF. The CDR3 DNA reads as TGTGCCAGCAGCGCTAGCGGGGGGGCCTCCTACAATGAGCAGTTCTTC. The full variable domain, its missing parts supplied by reference TRBV11-1 and TRBJ2-1, is EAEVAQSPRYKITEKSQAVAFWCDPISGHATLYWYRQILGQGPELLVQFQDESVVDDSQLPKDRFSAERLKGVDSTLKIQPAELGDSAMYLCASSASGGASYNEQFFGPGTRLTVL.

This clonotype was seen repeatedly, ten times or more. The chain joins TRBV7-9 to TRBJ1-1, with D maybe TRBD1 (5 bases). The CDR3 length is 14 residues. Germline lookup yields CDR1 SEHNR and CDR2 FQNEAQ (reference sequence). V gave up 5 bases and J gave up 8 bases, with 18 bases separating them. CDR3 sequence: CASSGDAEVKEAFF. CDR3 in DNA: TGTGCCAGCAGCGGGGACGCGGAGGTTAAGGAAGCTTTCTTT.

This clonotype was recorded at least ten times. This chain links TRBV27 with TRBJ1-1; D gene uncertain. The V end was cut by 1 base, the J end by 2 bases, with 17 bases between. The CDR3 has 17 amino acids. From germline, CDR1 is MNHEY and CDR2 SMNVEV (reference sequence). The CDR3 coding sequence is TGTGCCAGCAGTTTATTGGGTCCCGTTCGGGGTAACACTGAAGCTTTCTTT. Protein sequence: CASSLLGPVRGNTEAFF.

V gene TRBV5-1 combines with J gene TRBJ1-4; 8 bases align to TRBD1. Trimming cost V 4 bases and J 7 bases; bases outside gene matches: 9. CDR3 size: 15 residues. Germline V gene sequence: CDR1 SGHRS, CDR2 YFSETQ. The CDR3 reads CASSPRWDRSEKLFF. The CDR3 DNA follows: TGCGCCAGCAGCCCAAGATGGGACAGGAGTGAAAAACTGTTTTTT.

This clonotype was seen many times. The CDR3 loop is CASSLGARTDTQYF. DNA of the CDR3: TGCGCCAGCAGCTTGGGGGCTAGGACAGATACGCAGTATTTT. The rearrangement links TRBV5-1 to TRBJ2-3; D remains ambiguous. CDR3 length equals 14 residues. V gave up 0 bases and J gave up 3 bases, with 8 bases separating them. Germline loops: CDR1 SGHRS, CDR2 YFSETQ.

The sample holds many counts of this clonotype. This chain uses TRBV7-9 with TRBJ1-1; the D gene is possibly TRBD1 (6 bases). V was shortened by 5 bases and J by 0 bases, with 10 bases between the two germline ends. In germline, CDR1 is SEHNR, CDR2 FQNEAQ (reference sequence). The CDR3 totals 14 residues. CDR3: CASSRTVMNTEAFF. CDR3 DNA: TGTGCCAGCAGCAGGACAGTCATGAACACTGAAGCTTTCTTT. Supplemented by reference TRBV7-9 and TRBJ1-1, the full variable domain reads DTGVSQNPRHKITKRGQNVTFRCDPISEHNRLYWYRQTLGQGPEFLTYFQNEAQLEKSRLLSDRFSAERPKGSFSTLEIQRTEQGDSAMYLCASSRTVMNTEAFFGQGTRLTVV.

This clonotype showed up many times. This chain uses TRBV30 with TRBJ1-1, with 7 bases that match TRBD1. The CDR3 loop spans 16 amino acids. CDR1 is GTSNPN, CDR2 SVGIG, per germline (reference sequence). J lost 4 bases, V lost 7 bases, and 18 bases had no gene match. CDR3 sequence reads: CALNQRLGGRGTEAFF. For the CDR3, the DNA is TGTGCCTTGAACCAAAGGCTAGGGGGCCGCGGCACTGAAGCTTTCTTT.

In its sample, this clonotype was seen a few times. The rearrangement uses TRBV6-2 or TRBV6-3 and TRBJ1-2; D is undetermined. The CDR3 covers 13 residues. Trimming shortened V by 5 bases and J by 5 bases, and 12 bases separated the two germline ends. The V gene's germline CDR1 is MNHEY and CDR2 SVGEGT. DNA for the CDR3: TGTGCCAGCAGTCCCACGGTCTCATATGGCTACACCTTC. This encodes CASSPTVSYGYTF.

This clonotype was counted a few times. A much bigger clone sits one base away, suggesting this may be a read error. The chain combines TRBV19 with TRBJ1-2; perhaps TRBD1 as D (6 bases). The CDR3 covers 15 residues. Germline values: CDR1 LNHDA, CDR2 SQIVND (reference sequence). CDR3: CASSMDSAGLDGHTF. DNA of the CDR3: TGTGCCAGTAGTATGGACAGTGCAGGTTTGGATGGCCACACCTTC.

There are many counts of this clonotype. V gene TRBV5-1 combines with J gene TRBJ1-5; TRBD1 is a possible D gene (6 bases). This CDR3 comprises 17 residues. V was pared by 4 bases and J by 5 bases, with 22 bases between. Per the germline V gene, CDR1 is SGHRS and CDR2 is YFSETQ. The CDR3 loop reads CASSLGGSLARYQPQHF. CDR3 nucleotides: TGCGCCAGCAGCCTGGGGGGCAGTCTCGCCCGCTATCAGCCCCAGCATTTT.

J is TRBJ1-1 and V is TRBV9; D ambiguous. Trimming took 1 base from V and 7 from J, leaving 8 bases between them. The CDR3 extends over 12 amino acids. Germline lookup yields CDR1 SGDLS and CDR2 YYNGEE. The CDR3 here is CASSVSTGEAFF. CDR3 DNA sequence: TGTGCCAGCAGCGTATCGACGGGTGAAGCTTTCTTT. Full variable domain (remainder filled in from reference TRBV9 and TRBJ1-1): DSGVTQTPKHLITATGQRVTLRCSPRSGDLSVYWYQQSLDQGLQFLIQYYNGEERAKGNILERFSAQQFPDLHSELNLSSLELGDSALYFCASSVSTGEAFFGQGTRLTVV.

The table lists this clonotype with many counts. The chain joins TRBV20-1 to TRBJ2-3; 12 nucleotides line up with TRBD2. The junction had 9 bases not matched to a gene; V was cut back by 5 bases and J by 6 bases. CDR1 and CDR2 from the germline V gene are DFQATT and SNEGSKA (reference sequence). The CDR3 has 15 residues. CDR3 amino acids: CSAPLTSGGPDTQYF. As DNA, the CDR3 is TGCAGTGCTCCCTTGACTAGCGGGGGACCTGATACGCAGTATTTT.

This clonotype has ten or more counts. The CDR3 bases are TGTGCCAGCAGGATGGACTGGACCGATGGCTACACCTTC. Amino acids: CASRMDWTDGYTF. This chain uses TRBV6-2 or TRBV6-3 with TRBJ1-2; no clear D gene. The germline V and J ends were trimmed by 6 bases and 6 bases, with 14 bases remaining between them. CDR3 length equals 13 residues. Germline V gene lookup returns CDR1 MNHEY and CDR2 SVGEGT.

This clonotype has a count of ten or more. The chain combines TRBV18 with TRBJ1-1, with 7 positions matching TRBD1. Looked up from germline, CDR1 is KGHSH and CDR2 is LQKENI. CDR3 length: 14 amino acids. V was clipped by 4 bases and J by 4 bases; unmatched bases: 6. The CDR3 DNA sequence: TGTGCCAGCTCACGTACCCGGACAGGCACTGAAGCTTTCTTT. Encoded protein: CASSRTRTGTEAFF.

This chain links TRBV6-5 with TRBJ2-7; D remains ambiguous. The CDR3 has 14 residues. Germline V gene lookup returns CDR1 MNHEY and CDR2 SVGAGI. The V and J ends lost 6 bases and 2 bases respectively, with 14 bases between them. CDR3 nucleotides: TGTGCCAGCAGCCGTACCCCCCGGACCTACGAGCAGTACTTC. It translates to CASSRTPRTYEQYF.

This clonotype was detected ten times or more. The J gene is TRBJ1-5, the V gene TRBV7-2; D call uncertain. Germline CDR1 SGHTA, CDR2 FQGNSA. The germline V and J ends were trimmed by 4 bases and 2 bases, with 18 bases remaining between them. This CDR3 region has 17 residues. CDR3 amino acids: CASSSRLQGGRNQPQHF. The CDR3 nucleotides read TGTGCCAGCAGCTCACGACTCCAAGGTGGCCGCAATCAGCCCCAGCATTTT.

This clonotype was counted ten times or more. The V gene is TRBV6-1, the J gene TRBJ2-3, with D possibly matching TRBD2 (6 bases). This CDR3 spans 15 amino acids. Germline V gene lookup returns CDR1 MNHNS and CDR2 SASEGT. Trimming stripped 7 bases from V and 5 bases from J, with 19 bases between. The CDR3 sequence is CASTPVGLQGDTQYF. DNA for the CDR3: TGTGCCAGCACCCCGGTGGGACTCCAGGGAGATACGCAGTATTTT.

The chain links TRBV27 to TRBJ2-2, with D perhaps matching TRBD1 (5 bases). V was trimmed by 10 bases and J by 5 bases, leaving 17 bases between them. Germline lookup yields CDR1 MNHEY and CDR2 SMNVEV (reference sequence). The CDR3 contains 14 residues. CDR3 sequence: CATKIGDLTGELFF. CDR3 DNA: TGTGCCACCAAAATAGGGGATCTGACCGGGGAGCTGTTTTTT.

At least ten counts were recorded for this clonotype. The J gene is TRBJ1-6, the V gene TRBV12-3 or TRBV12-4, with D uncertain. CDR3 size: 17 residues. Trimming removed 2 bases from V and 7 bases from J, with 18 bases in between. Here the CDR3 reads CASSLTPVGLGNSPLHF. DNA of the CDR3: TGTGCCAGCAGTTTAACCCCCGTAGGGTTGGGCAATTCACCCCTCCACTTT.

CDR3 nucleotide sequence: TGTGCCAGCAGCCTCGCCCCCAATGAGCAGTTCTTC. This codes for CASSLAPNEQFF. This chain joins TRBV7-9 and TRBJ2-1; no reliable D call. The CDR3 loop spans 12 amino acids. Trimming pared 5 bases from V and 6 bases from J, leaving 8 bases between. Per the germline V gene, CDR1 is SEHNR and CDR2 is FQNEAQ (reference sequence).

This clonotype showed up many times. The V gene is TRBV6-5, the J gene TRBJ2-7, with a tentative D call TRBD1 (5 bases). The germline V gene has CDR1 MNHEY and CDR2 SVGAGI. This CDR3 is built from 14 residues. The V end was cut by 4 bases, the J end by 6 bases, with 16 bases between. The CDR3 reads CASSSLGAPLEQYF. The CDR3 region has the DNA TGTGCCAGCAGTTCCCTAGGGGCGCCGCTCGAGCAGTACTTC.

This clonotype was detected many times. V and J are TRBV6-5 and TRBJ1-2, with D hard to call. Trimming stripped 8 bases from V and 4 bases from J, with 14 bases between. From germline, CDR1 is MNHEY and CDR2 SVGAGI. This CDR3 is 13 amino acids long. CDR3 nucleotides: TGTGCCAGCGGTTTAACAGCTTCCTATGGCTACACCTTC. Protein product: CASGLTASYGYTF.

This chain connects TRBV12-3 or TRBV12-4 to TRBJ2-3, with 9 nucleotides matching TRBD1. V lost 5 bases to trimming and J lost 5 bases; unmatched junction nucleotides: 8. The CDR3 has 15 residues. The CDR3 DNA sequence: TGTGCCAGCAGTATTCCGGGACAGGGAGAAGATACGCAGTATTTT. Protein sequence: CASSIPGQGEDTQYF.